This TCR beta chain comes out of a study of blood T cell repertoires in COVID-19. At the level of the study: In each case, the material was cDNA or gDNA derived from T cells, B-cell-depleted T cells, or PBMCs.

Germline CDR1 and CDR2: MGHRA and YSYEKL. The ends lost 1 base at V and 0 bases at J; junction bases unmatched: 5. This CDR3 contains 16 residues. Original analysis: Counts of nucleated cells, estimated from reference gene primer amplification, were obtained. TCRdb's table, derived via immunoSEQ multiplex PCR, lists solely in-frame clones and lacks some. V, J and clone size are those of that table, while D and trimming were read from the DNA. The sample includes about 35,000 clones, around 82% of them seen just once. The sample consisted of peripheral blood. The clonotype was recovered from a man between 45 and 60 years old with acute or convalescent COVID-19. The chain is built from TRBV4-1 and TRBJ2-7; 8 bases fit TRBD2. The CDR3 DNA reads TGCGCCAGCAGCCAAGGTGTTAGCGGGGACTCCTACGAGCAGTACTTC. This translates into CASSQGVSGDSYEQYF.